This note documents a single T cell receptor (beta chain) sequence. What it binds is unknown. The junction departs from germline at one end; a sequencing error may be responsible. The data were taken from a study of blood T cells in healthy people across ages. A second about 6 to 11 cycle PCR used barcoded and J-beta primers. TCRdb used MiXCR to reprocess the 5' RACE reads, holding one entry per CDR3 protein. The data show roughly 800,000 distinct CDR3 sequences, roughly 64% seen once. The CDR3 is made up of 12 amino acids. Per the germline V gene, CDR1 is LGHDT and CDR2 is YNNKEL (reference sequence). The study, taken as a whole, reports: Long-lived and aged donors differed, with more naive CD4+ cells and higher diversity in the long-lived.

The gene calls are TRBV3-1 and TRBJ1-5, with no clear D. Sequenced sample: blood. This receptor was taken from a man aged 30 to 45 in good health. The CDR3 DNA reads TGTGTCAGCAGCCAAGGCGATCAGCCCCAGCATTTT. It is translated as CVSSQGDQPQHF.